Here is one T cell receptor beta chain with its context. Only in-frame clones appear in the TCRdb table, and some are missing; sequencing was by immunoSEQ multiplex PCR. Of over 100,000 clones listed, around 91% were seen once; the top ten hold approximately 3.3%. This sample is part of a study of T cell responses to AZD1222 COVID-19 vaccine. Germline-derived CDR1 and CDR2 are SGHNT and YYREEE (reference sequence). The CDR3 is 15 residues long. Germline trimming cut 4 bases from V and 7 bases from J; bases unmatched to any gene: 5. The clonotype originates from an adult in good health. The material was peripheral blood, obtained on day 0 of AZD1222 vaccination. The chain recombines TRBV5-4 with TRBJ2-2; TRBD2 matches 12 bases. The CDR3: CASSRTSGMVGELFF. The CDR3 nucleotides read TGTGCCAGCAGCAGGACTAGCGGGATGGTCGGGGAGCTGTTTTTT.